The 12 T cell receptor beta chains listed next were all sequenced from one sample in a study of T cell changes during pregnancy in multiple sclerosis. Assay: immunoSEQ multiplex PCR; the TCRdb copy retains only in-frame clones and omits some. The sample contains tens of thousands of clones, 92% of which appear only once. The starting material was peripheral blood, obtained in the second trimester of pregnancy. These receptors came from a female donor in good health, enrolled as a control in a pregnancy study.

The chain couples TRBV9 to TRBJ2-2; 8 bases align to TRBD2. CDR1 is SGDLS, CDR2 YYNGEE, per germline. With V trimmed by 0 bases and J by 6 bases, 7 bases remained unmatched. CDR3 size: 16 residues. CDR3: CASSVVDGRGAGELFF. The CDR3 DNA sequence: TGTGCCAGCAGCGTAGTTGACGGGAGGGGCGCCGGGGAGCTGTTTTTT. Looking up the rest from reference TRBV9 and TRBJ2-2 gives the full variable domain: DSGVTQTPKHLITATGQRVTLRCSPRSGDLSVYWYQQSLDQGLQFLIQYYNGEERAKGNILERFSAQQFPDLHSELNLSSLELGDSALYFCASSVVDGRGAGELFFGEGSRLTVL.

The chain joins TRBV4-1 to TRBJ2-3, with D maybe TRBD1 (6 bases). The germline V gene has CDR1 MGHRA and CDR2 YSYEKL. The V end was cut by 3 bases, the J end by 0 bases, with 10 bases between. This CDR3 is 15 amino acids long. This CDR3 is CASSHPGQSTDTQYF. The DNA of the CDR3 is TGCGCCAGCAGCCACCCGGGACAAAGCACAGATACGCAGTATTTT.

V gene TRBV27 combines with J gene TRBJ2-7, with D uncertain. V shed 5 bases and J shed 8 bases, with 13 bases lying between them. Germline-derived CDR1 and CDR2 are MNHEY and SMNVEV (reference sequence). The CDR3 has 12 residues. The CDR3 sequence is CASSETEEKQYF. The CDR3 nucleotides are TGTGCCAGCAGTGAAACCGAGGAGAAGCAGTACTTC.

This CDR3 is CASQTGGTYNEQFF. CDR3 DNA sequence: TGCGCCAGCCAAACAGGGGGCACCTACAATGAGCAGTTCTTC. The gene calls are TRBV5-1 and TRBJ2-1; TRBD1 matches 9 bases. Trimming removed 7 bases from V and 2 bases from J; junction bases left unmatched: 4. CDR1 and CDR2 from the germline V gene are SGHRS and YFSETQ. The length of the CDR3 is 14 residues.

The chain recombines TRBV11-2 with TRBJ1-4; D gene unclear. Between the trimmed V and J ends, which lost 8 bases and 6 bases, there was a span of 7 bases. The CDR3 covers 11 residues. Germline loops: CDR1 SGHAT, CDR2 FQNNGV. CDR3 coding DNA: TGTGCCAGCGGCCCCGATGAAAAACTGTTTTTT. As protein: CASGPDEKLFF.

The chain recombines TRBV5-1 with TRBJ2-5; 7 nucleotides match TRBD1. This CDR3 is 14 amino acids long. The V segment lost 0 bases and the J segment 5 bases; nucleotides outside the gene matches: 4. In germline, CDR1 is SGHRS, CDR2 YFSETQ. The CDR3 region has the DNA TGCGCCAGCAGCTTGGGAGGGGGCTTTGAGACCCAGTACTTC. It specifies CASSLGGGFETQYF.

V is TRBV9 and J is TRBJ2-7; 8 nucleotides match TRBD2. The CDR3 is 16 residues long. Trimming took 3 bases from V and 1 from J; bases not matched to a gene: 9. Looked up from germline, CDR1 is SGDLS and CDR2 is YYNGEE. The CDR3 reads CASSAGGGFTSYEQYF. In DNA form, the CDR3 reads TGTGCCAGCAGCGCGGGAGGGGGTTTTACTTCCTACGAGCAGTACTTC.

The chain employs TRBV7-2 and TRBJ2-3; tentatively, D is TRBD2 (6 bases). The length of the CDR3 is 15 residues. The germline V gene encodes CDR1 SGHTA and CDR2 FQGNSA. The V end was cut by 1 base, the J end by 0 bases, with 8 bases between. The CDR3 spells CASSLGGVSTDTQYF. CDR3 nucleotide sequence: TGTGCCAGCAGCTTAGGGGGGGTTAGCACAGATACGCAGTATTTT.

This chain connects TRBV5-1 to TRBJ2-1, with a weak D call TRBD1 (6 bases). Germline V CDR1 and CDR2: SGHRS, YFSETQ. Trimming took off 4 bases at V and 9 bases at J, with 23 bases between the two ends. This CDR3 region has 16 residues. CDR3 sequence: CASSLDLRQGSGEQFF. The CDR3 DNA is TGCGCCAGCAGCCTGGACTTAAGGCAGGGGTCCGGTGAGCAGTTCTTC.

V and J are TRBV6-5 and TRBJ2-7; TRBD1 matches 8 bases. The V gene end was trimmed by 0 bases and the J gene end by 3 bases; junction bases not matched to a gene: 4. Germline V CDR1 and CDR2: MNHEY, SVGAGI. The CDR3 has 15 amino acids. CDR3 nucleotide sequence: TGTGCCAGCAGTTACTCGAACAGGGGGGACTACGAGCAGTACTTC. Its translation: CASSYSNRGDYEQYF.

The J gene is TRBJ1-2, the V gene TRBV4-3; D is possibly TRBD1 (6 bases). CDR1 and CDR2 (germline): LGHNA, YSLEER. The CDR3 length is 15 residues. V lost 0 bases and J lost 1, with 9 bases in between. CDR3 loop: CASSQDRTDNYGYTF. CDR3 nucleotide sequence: TGCGCCAGCAGCCAAGACCGGACAGATAACTATGGCTACACCTTC.

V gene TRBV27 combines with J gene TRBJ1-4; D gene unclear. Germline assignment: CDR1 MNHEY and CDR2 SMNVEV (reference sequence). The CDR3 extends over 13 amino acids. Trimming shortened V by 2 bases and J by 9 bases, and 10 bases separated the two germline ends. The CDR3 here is CASSLPGGKKLFF. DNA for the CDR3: TGTGCCAGCAGTTTACCAGGTGGTAAAAAACTGTTTTTT.